The 15 T cell receptor beta chains below were found in one sample sequenced in a study of cytomegalovirus exposure and HLA in healthy donors. The PCR employed 60 Vbeta primers together with 13 Jbeta primers. Libraries were prepared by immunoSEQ multiplex PCR; TCRdb keeps only in-frame clonotypes and omits some of them. The sample has tens of thousands of clones; roughly 80% are singletons. Sequences were obtained from PBMCs. Receptors originate from a woman in her thirties or forties in good health and CMV-seronegative.

This chain joins TRBV19 and TRBJ2-3; TRBD1 is a possible D gene (5 bases). Germline loops: CDR1 LNHDA, CDR2 SQIVND (reference sequence). CDR3 length equals 14 residues. V lost 7 bases, J lost 4 bases, and 15 bases lay in between. The CDR3 sequence: CASKQGAGPDTQYF. CDR3 DNA: TGTGCCAGTAAGCAGGGCGCAGGGCCAGATACGCAGTATTTT.

V and J are TRBV7-3 and TRBJ1-5, with D possibly matching TRBD1 (5 bases). Trimming took off 5 bases at V and 2 bases at J, with 10 bases between the two ends. The CDR3 has 14 amino acids. Germline CDR1 and CDR2: SGHTA and FQGTGA. The DNA of the CDR3 is TGTGCCAGCAGCCCCTCGGGGGGCAATCAGCCCCAGCATTTT. It yields the protein CASSPSGGNQPQHF.

The chain links TRBV10-3 to TRBJ2-3; 10 bases match TRBD1. The CDR3 contains 15 residues. Germline CDR1 reads ENHRY; CDR2 reads SYGVKD. The V and J ends lost 4 bases and 4 bases, in that order; junction bases with no gene match: 5. CDR3 protein: CAISAGQGYPDTQYF. The CDR3 DNA reads as TGTGCCATCAGTGCGGGACAGGGGTACCCAGATACGCAGTATTTT.

There are a few counts of this clone. This chain links TRBV7-9 with TRBJ1-2; D is uncertain. Germline V gives CDR1 SEHNR, CDR2 FQNEAQ (reference sequence). The CDR3 contains 16 residues. Deletions cut 0 bases from V and 2 bases from J, with 13 bases between. Here the CDR3 reads CASSLASTGSNYGYTF. The CDR3, as DNA: TGTGCCAGCAGCTTAGCTTCTACGGGGTCCAACTATGGCTACACCTTC.

This clone came up once. The chain employs TRBV18 and TRBJ2-7; maybe TRBD2 (5 bases). V lost 2 bases to trimming and J lost 4 bases, with 12 bases between them. The germline V gene encodes CDR1 KGHSH and CDR2 LQKENI. This CDR3 spans 14 amino acids. The CDR3 sequence: CASSPNSVAYEQYF. The CDR3 nucleotides read TGTGCCAGCTCACCAAATTCGGTAGCGTACGAGCAGTACTTC. The complete variable domain, with remaining parts taken from reference TRBV18 and TRBJ2-7, reads NAGVMQNPRHLVRRRGQEARLRCSPMKGHSHVYWYRQLPEEGLKFMVYLQKENIIDESGMPKERFSAEFPKEGPSILRIQQVVRGDSAAYFCASSPNSVAYEQYFGPGTRLTVT.

The chain carries TRBV29-1 and TRBJ2-7; the match to TRBD2 covers 7 bases. There are 13 residues in the CDR3. Unmatched junction bases numbered 4, after V lost 4 bases and J lost 1 base. Per the germline V gene, CDR1 is SQVTM and CDR2 is ANQGSEA. The CDR3 DNA reads as TGCAGCGTTGGGGAGGGGAGGTCCTACGAGCAGTACTTC. Its translation is CSVGEGRSYEQYF.

The chain carries TRBV27 and TRBJ1-2; possible D gene TRBD1, 5 bases. The CDR3 extends over 14 amino acids. V gave up 5 bases and J gave up 5 bases, with 15 bases separating them. Per the germline V gene, CDR1 is MNHEY and CDR2 is SMNVEV (reference sequence). The CDR3 DNA sequence: TGTGCCAGCAGTCCCACAGGTGGAATATATGGCTACACCTTC. Translated, it gives CASSPTGGIYGYTF.

This sequence joins TRBV27 and TRBJ2-5; a weak D match, TRBD1 (5 bases). This CDR3 is 15 amino acids long. Germline V gene data show CDR1 as MNHEY and CDR2 as SMNVEV (reference sequence). V was clipped by 5 bases and J by 5 bases, with 18 bases between them. The CDR3 sequence is CASSKGAGYEETQYF. CDR3 sequence (DNA): TGTGCCAGCAGTAAAGGGGCAGGGTACGAGGAGACCCAGTACTTC.

The chain links TRBV5-1 to TRBJ2-7; TRBD2 matches at 9 bases. V dropped 0 bases and J dropped 5; count of bases not matched to a gene: 9. Germline CDR1 and CDR2: SGHRS and YFSETQ. The CDR3 spans 16 residues. The CDR3 bases are TGCGCCAGCAGCTTGGCGGGCGGCGGGGGGGCCGACGAGCAGTACTTC. Residues: CASSLAGGGGADEQYF.

In its sample, this clone was seen once. The rearrangement uses TRBV30 and TRBJ2-2, with a tentative D call TRBD2 (6 bases). The germline V gene encodes CDR1 GTSNPN and CDR2 SVGIG (reference sequence). Trimming cost V 2 bases and J 5 bases, with 15 bases left between them. The CDR3 sequence is 15 residues long. CDR3 nucleotides: TGTGCCTGGAGTAAAGGAGGGTCAGCAACCGGGGAGCTGTTTTTT. Residues: CAWSKGGSATGELFF. The complete variable domain, with remaining parts taken from reference TRBV30 and TRBJ2-2, reads SQTIHQWPATLVQPVGSPLSLECTVEGTSNPNLYWYRQAAGRGLQLLFYSVGIGQISSEVPQNLSASRPQDRQFILSSKKLLLSDSGFYLCAWSKGGSATGELFFGEGSRLTVL.

V gene TRBV10-3 combines with J gene TRBJ2-5, with no clear D. Near its end, the DNA agrees better with TRBJ2-7, so the J call may be wrong. Germline CDR1 ENHRY, CDR2 SYGVKD. The CDR3 runs to 13 residues. The CDR3 DNA sequence: TGTGCCATCAGTGGCAGTAAATACTACGAGCAGTACTTC. It codes for CAISGSKYYEQYF.

This clone was counted between two and nine times. The V and J genes are TRBV7-6 and TRBJ2-5, with D perhaps matching TRBD1 (6 bases). V lost 0 bases and J lost 2, with 7 bases in between. Per germline, CDR1 SGHVS and CDR2 FNYEAQ. The CDR3 covers 14 residues. The CDR3 DNA reads as TGTGCCAGCAGCTTAGCCGGACAGCAAGAGACCCAGTACTTC. Translating it yields CASSLAGQQETQYF.

J is TRBJ1-4 and V is TRBV30, with 9 bases aligning to TRBD1. Trimming took 8 bases from V and 5 from J; bases not matched to a gene: 9. The CDR3 extends over 14 amino acids. Germline-derived CDR1 and CDR2 are GTSNPN and SVGIG (reference sequence). CDR3 in DNA: TGTGCCCTAAAAGGGGGGACAGGGAATGAAAAACTGTTTTTT. Its translation: CALKGGTGNEKLFF.

This clone came up a few times. The chain uses TRBV19 and TRBJ2-1; TRBD2 matches 13 bases. Germline V gene lookup returns CDR1 LNHDA and CDR2 SQIVND (reference sequence). Losses at the gene ends were 5 bases for V and 5 bases for J; bases not matched to a gene: 6. CDR3 size: 16 residues. This CDR3 reads CASSSRTSGSDNEQFF. In DNA form, the CDR3 reads TGTGCCAGTAGTTCCCGGACTAGCGGGAGTGACAATGAGCAGTTCTTC. Full variable domain (remainder filled in from reference TRBV19 and TRBJ2-1): DGGITQSPKYLFRKEGQNVTLSCEQNLNHDAMYWYRQDPGQGLRLIYYSQIVNDFQKGDIAEGYSVSREKKESFPLTVTSAQKNPTAFYLCASSSRTSGSDNEQFFGPGTRLTVL.

The chain couples TRBV7-3 to TRBJ2-3, with TRBD2 as a possible D gene (6 bases). The V end was cut by 2 bases, the J end by 4 bases, with 13 bases between. The CDR3 extends over 15 amino acids. CDR1 and CDR2 from the germline V gene are SGHTA and FQGTGA. The CDR3: CASSLLRREADTQYF. CDR3 sequence (DNA): TGTGCCAGCAGCTTACTTCGGAGGGAGGCAGATACGCAGTATTTT.